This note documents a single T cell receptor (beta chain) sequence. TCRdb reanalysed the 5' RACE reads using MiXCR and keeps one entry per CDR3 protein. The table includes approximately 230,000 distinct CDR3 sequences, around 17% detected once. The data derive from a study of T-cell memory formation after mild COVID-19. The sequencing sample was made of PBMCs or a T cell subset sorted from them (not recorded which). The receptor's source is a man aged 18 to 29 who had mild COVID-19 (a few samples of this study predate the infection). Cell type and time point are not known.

CDR3 residues: CASSSSGVDTQYF. Written as DNA, the CDR3 is TGTGCCAGCAGCTCCAGCGGGGTAGATACGCAGTATTTT. The V and J genes are TRBV5-4 and TRBJ2-3; 7 bases are a match to TRBD2. The V and J ends lost 3 bases and 5 bases, in that order; junction bases with no gene match: 3. The germline gives CDR1 SGHNT, CDR2 YYREEE (reference sequence). The CDR3 totals 13 residues.